What follows are 14 T cell receptor beta chains derived from one specimen sequenced in a study of metastatic and nonmetastatic thyroid tumors. All patients were treatment-naive before thyroid surgery. TCRdb ran MiXCR on the PCR reads. The sample holds more than 15,000 clones; under 35% are singletons and the top ten take 6.1%. The sequenced sample consisted of blood. The source is a female donor with papillary thyroid cancer or a benign thyroid nodule (not recorded which). Some clones in this sample may be carry-over from other donors' samples.

The sample holds a few counts of this clone. V is TRBV12-3 or TRBV12-4 and J is TRBJ2-7, with D hard to call. Trimming took off 3 bases at V and 6 bases at J, with 12 bases between the two ends. There are 13 residues in the CDR3. The CDR3 loop is CASSFSTGREQYF. The CDR3 DNA is TGTGCCAGCAGTTTCTCGACTGGGCGCGAGCAGTACTTC.

V gene TRBV11-2 combines with J gene TRBJ2-4; the match to TRBD2 covers 8 bases. The CDR3 spans 14 residues. J lost 10 bases, V lost 5 bases, and 10 bases had no gene match. Per germline, CDR1 SGHAT and CDR2 FQNNGV. This CDR3 reads CASSQGTSGKIQYF. The CDR3 nucleotides read TGTGCCAGCAGCCAAGGAACTAGCGGAAAAATTCAGTACTTC.

The chain joins TRBV7-2 to TRBJ2-7; possible D gene TRBD1, 5 bases. The germline V gene has CDR1 SGHTA and CDR2 FQGNSA. The CDR3 runs 14 residues. V lost 4 bases, J lost 5 bases, and 15 bases lay in between. The CDR3 coding sequence is TGTGCCAGCAGCTCTTTGCCAGGGATCCACGAGCAGTACTTC. Its protein is CASSSLPGIHEQYF.

This clone is judged medium-sized. The rearrangement links TRBV10-1 to TRBJ2-1, with D possibly matching TRBD2 (6 bases). Germline loops: CDR1 WNHNN, CDR2 SYGVQD (reference sequence). V was cut by 0 bases and J by 10 bases, with 7 bases left in between. This CDR3 has 12 residues. As DNA, the CDR3 is TGCGCCAGCAGTGAGTCGGCGGGGGAGCAGTTCTTC. Protein product: CASSESAGEQFF.

CDR3 sequence: CASSQAWAPRGGAENEQFF. The CDR3 nucleotides are TGTGCCAGCAGCCAAGCTTGGGCCCCAAGAGGGGGCGCGGAGAATGAGCAGTTCTTC. The chain employs TRBV14 and TRBJ2-1; 7 bases line up with TRBD1. The V segment lost 1 base and the J segment 7 bases; nucleotides outside the gene matches: 19. Germline lookup yields CDR1 SGHDN and CDR2 FVKESK. The CDR3 is 19 residues long.

This clone occurred once. The chain is built from TRBV5-1 and TRBJ2-3; 11 bases are a match to TRBD2. Germline V gives CDR1 SGHRS, CDR2 YFSETQ. J was trimmed by 2 bases and V by 1 base; bases with no gene match: 6. The CDR3 is 17 amino acids. This chain's CDR3 is CASSLISGGAATDTQYF. The CDR3 DNA is TGCGCCAGCAGCTTGATTAGCGGGGGGGCCGCCACAGATACGCAGTATTTT.

This clone was seen at least ten times. V and J are TRBV9 and TRBJ1-1, with D unclear. The CDR3 is made up of 13 amino acids. Germline CDR1 is SGDLS and CDR2 is YYNGEE. Deletions cut 2 bases from V and 0 bases from J, with 5 bases between. CDR3 DNA sequence: TGTGCCAGCAGCGTTTCCCTGAACACTGAAGCTTTCTTT. It yields the protein CASSVSLNTEAFF.

This chain joins TRBV9 and TRBJ1-5; unclear D gene. The CDR3 has 14 residues. V was shortened by 6 bases and J by 1 base, with 11 bases between the two germline ends. Looked up from germline, CDR1 is SGDLS and CDR2 is YYNGEE. The DNA for the CDR3 is TGTGCCAGCAATGAGGGAGCAAGCAATCAGCCCCAGCATTTT. Protein product: CASNEGASNQPQHF.

This sequence joins TRBV7-2 and TRBJ1-5; unclear D gene. This CDR3 is built from 15 residues. Per germline, CDR1 SGHTA and CDR2 FQGNSA. The V gene lost 8 bases and the J gene lost 0 bases, with 14 bases spanning the gap. The CDR3 DNA follows: TGTGCCAGCGCGAGAAGCATTTATAGCAATCAGCCCCAGCATTTT. This sequence encodes CASARSIYSNQPQHF.

The sample holds one count of this clone. The rearrangement uses TRBV7-9 and TRBJ2-7; D is uncertain. Germline loops: CDR1 SEHNR, CDR2 FQNEAQ (reference sequence). Trimming removed 7 bases at V and 3 bases at J, with 16 bases between. The CDR3 spans 14 residues. Written as DNA, the CDR3 is TGTGCCAGCATCCCCGTCGGGTCCAGCTACGAGCAGTACTTC. This translates into CASIPVGSSYEQYF. Variable domain in full (rest from reference TRBV7-9 and TRBJ2-7): DTGVSQNPRHKITKRGQNVTFRCDPISEHNRLYWYRQTLGQGPEFLTYFQNEAQLEKSRLLSDRFSAERPKGSFSTLEIQRTEQGDSAMYLCASIPVGSSYEQYFGPGTRLTVT.

This clone was recorded at least ten times. V usage is TRBV14 and J usage is TRBJ1-4; a weak D match, TRBD1 (5 bases). Looked up from germline, CDR1 is SGHDN and CDR2 is FVKESK. Trimming took off 0 bases at V and 8 bases at J, with 16 bases between the two ends. This CDR3 has 16 residues. CDR3 region: CASSQELGWGREKLFF. In DNA, the CDR3 is TGTGCCAGCAGCCAAGAGCTCGGTTGGGGCCGAGAAAAACTGTTTTTT. The complete variable domain, with remaining parts taken from reference TRBV14 and TRBJ1-4, reads EAGVTQFPSHSVIEKGQTVTLRCDPISGHDNLYWYRRVMGKEIKFLLHFVKESKQDESGMPNNRFLAERTGGTYSTLKVQPAELEDSGVYFCASSQELGWGREKLFFGSGTQLSVL.

Worth noting for this clone: Mismatch with germline at one junction end may stem from a read error. The rearrangement joins TRBV7-3 to TRBJ2-1, with D possibly being TRBD1 (6 bases). The CDR3 spans 13 residues. Germline loops: CDR1 SGHTA, CDR2 FQGTGA. CDR3 sequence reads: CASTMVGAHNLVF. CDR3 DNA sequence: TGTGCCAGCACTATGGTGGGGGCGCACAATTTGGTCTTC.

The chain has TRBV2 and TRBJ2-3, with 7 bases matching TRBD1. The germline V gene has CDR1 SNHLY and CDR2 FYNNEI. The CDR3 has 18 residues. V was pared by 3 bases and J by 5 bases, with 17 bases of the junction left unmatched. The DNA for the CDR3 is TGTGCCAGCAGTGATTGGGGCCGGACAGGTCCCCCAAAAGATACGCAGTATTTT. As protein: CASSDWGRTGPPKDTQYF.

The V and J genes are TRBV2 and TRBJ2-2, with 8 positions matching TRBD1. Trimming took 7 bases from V and 4 from J; bases not matched to a gene: 8. The germline gives CDR1 SNHLY, CDR2 FYNNEI. This CDR3 is built from 15 residues. CDR3 amino acids: CASTNQGALTGELFF. In nucleotides, the CDR3 is TGTGCCAGCACGAATCAGGGGGCCCTCACCGGGGAGCTGTTTTTT.